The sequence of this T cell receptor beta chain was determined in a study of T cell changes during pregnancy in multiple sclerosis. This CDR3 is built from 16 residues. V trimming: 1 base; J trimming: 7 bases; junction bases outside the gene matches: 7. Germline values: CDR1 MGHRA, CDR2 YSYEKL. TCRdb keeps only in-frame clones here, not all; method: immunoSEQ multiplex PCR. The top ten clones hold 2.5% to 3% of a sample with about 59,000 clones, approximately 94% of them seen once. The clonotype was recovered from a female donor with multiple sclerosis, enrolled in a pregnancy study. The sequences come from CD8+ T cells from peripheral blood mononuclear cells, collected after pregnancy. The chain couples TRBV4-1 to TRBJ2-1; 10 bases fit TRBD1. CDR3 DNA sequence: TGCGCCAGCAGCCAAGTCAGGGGACAGGGGTTGAATGAGCAGTTCTTC. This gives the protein CASSQVRGQGLNEQFF.